This T cell receptor (beta chain) was identified in a study of blood T cell repertoires in COVID-19. Overall study: Whether acute or convalescent, the COVID-19 samples came from the United States, Italy and Spain. The analysed material was cDNA or gDNA that came from T cells, B-cell-depleted T cells, or PBMCs.

CDR1 and CDR2 from the germline V gene are SEHNR and FQNEAQ (reference sequence). This CDR3 is built from 16 residues. Losses at the gene ends were 1 base for V and 8 bases for J; bases not matched to a gene: 7. Original handling: Estimation of nucleated cell counts was performed using reference gene primer amplification. Here immunoSEQ multiplex PCR was the method, and the copy in TCRdb shows in-frame clones only, minus some. V, J and clone size reflect that table, while D and trimming were determined from the DNA. The sample consists of around 80,000 clones, around 79% of them appearing once. Sequenced input: peripheral blood. The sequence was obtained from a man aged 50 or older with active or convalescent COVID-19. This chain joins TRBV7-9 and TRBJ2-1, with 11 bases lining up with TRBD2. The CDR3 DNA reads TGTGCCAGCAGCTTAGGAATGCTAGCGGGGGGCGATGAGCAGTTCTTC. It is translated as CASSLGMLAGGDEQFF.